A selection of T cell receptor beta chains follows, all from one sample in a study of molecular identifiers for immune sequencing clone quantification. TCRdb fed the PCR reads into MiXCR, producing one record per CDR3 protein. The data show under 600,000 distinct CDR3 sequences, with about 26% seen just once and approximately 0.76% held by the top ten. The sample comprised naive CD8+ T cells from blood, with Jurkat cell RNA spiked in. The receptor set was obtained from a human donor in good health. Some libraries in this study had Jurkat cell RNA spiked in. Both conserved end residues are part of each CDR3. Fields, in order: D gene, clone size, V gene, J gene, CDR3 protein, CDR3 DNA. D genes are given only for firm matches. The size of a clone is reported for some rows only, either as once, few or many, or as a class for expanded clones.

D gene: NA; clone size: NA; V gene: TRBV4-1; J gene: TRBJ2-7; CDR3 protein: CASSGPGQRYEQYF; CDR3 DNA: TGCGCCAGCAGCGGACCGGGCCAGAGGTACGAGCAGTACTTC
D gene: TRBD1; clone size: many; V gene: TRBV19; J gene: TRBJ1-5; CDR3 protein: CATQTGVQPQHF; CDR3 DNA: TGTGCCACCCAGACAGGGGTGCAGCCCCAGCATTTT
D gene: TRBD2; clone size: NA; V gene: TRBV2; J gene: TRBJ2-1; CDR3 protein: CASSELAGVYNEQFF; CDR3 DNA: TGTGCCAGCAGTGAACTAGCGGGAGTGTACAATGAGCAGTTCTTC
D gene: TRBD1; clone size: NA; V gene: TRBV5-6; J gene: TRBJ1-4; CDR3 protein: CASSARGTGESHLFF; CDR3 DNA: TGTGCCAGCAGCGCTCGAGGGACAGGGGAGTCTCATCTGTTTTTT
D gene: NA; clone size: NA; V gene: TRBV9; J gene: TRBJ1-1; CDR3 protein: CASSVQVSTEAFF; CDR3 DNA: TGTGCCAGCAGCGTTCAGGTGTCCACTGAAGCTTTCTTT
D gene: NA; clone size: NA; V gene: TRBV27; J gene: TRBJ2-7; CDR3 protein: CASSLQRSYEQYF; CDR3 DNA: TGTGCCAGCAGTTTACAGCGATCCTACGAGCAGTACTTC
D gene: TRBD1; clone size: many; V gene: TRBV4-3; J gene: TRBJ2-1; CDR3 protein: CASSHGTGYNEQFF; CDR3 DNA: TGCGCCAGCAGCCATGGGACAGGATACAATGAGCAGTTCTTC
D gene: NA; clone size: NA; V gene: TRBV9; J gene: TRBJ2-2; CDR3 protein: CASSAAGNTGELFF; CDR3 DNA: TGTGCCAGCAGCGCCGCAGGAAACACCGGGGAGCTGTTTTTT
D gene: NA; clone size: NA; V gene: TRBV7-9; J gene: TRBJ2-5; CDR3 protein: CASRKTGLRETQYF; CDR3 DNA: TGTGCCAGCAGAAAAACAGGTCTTCGAGAGACCCAGTACTTC
D gene: NA; clone size: NA; V gene: TRBV20-1; J gene: TRBJ1-1; CDR3 protein: CSARVQGMSTEAFF; CDR3 DNA: TGCAGTGCTAGAGTGCAGGGTATGAGCACTGAAGCTTTCTTT
D gene: NA; clone size: few; V gene: TRBV4-3; J gene: TRBJ2-7; CDR3 protein: CASSQDFSIVSYEQYF; CDR3 DNA: TGCGCCAGCAGCCAAGATTTTAGTATTGTGTCCTACGAGCAGTACTTC
D gene: NA; clone size: few; V gene: TRBV19; J gene: TRBJ2-7; CDR3 protein: CASSELWPTTSGQYF; CDR3 DNA: TGTGCCAGTAGTGAGCTCTGGCCGACCACGAGCGGGCAGTACTTC
D gene: NA; clone size: NA; V gene: TRBV12-5; J gene: TRBJ1-2; CDR3 protein: CASGFGQGNGFTF; CDR3 DNA: NA
D gene: NA; clone size: many; V gene: TRBV9; J gene: TRBJ2-5; CDR3 protein: CASSPRYLGGEETQYF; CDR3 DNA: TGTGCCAGCAGCCCCCGTTACCTGGGGGGAGAAGAGACCCAGTACTTC
D gene: NA; clone size: many; V gene: TRBV12-5; J gene: TRBJ2-3; CDR3 protein: CASGLALTDTQYF; CDR3 DNA: TGTGCTAGTGGTTTGGCACTCACAGATACGCAGTATTTT
D gene: NA; clone size: NA; V gene: TRBV7-9; J gene: TRBJ1-4; CDR3 protein: CASSLATGATNEKLFF; CDR3 DNA: TGTGCCAGCAGCTTAGCGACTGGTGCAACTAATGAAAAACTGTTTTTT
D gene: NA; clone size: many; V gene: TRBV12-3/TRBV12-4; J gene: TRBJ2-5; CDR3 protein: CASSLLAGQQETQYF; CDR3 DNA: TGCGCCAGCAGCTTACTCGCGGGGCAACAAGAGACCCAGTACTTC
D gene: NA; clone size: many; V gene: TRBV7-9; J gene: TRBJ2-3; CDR3 protein: CASSSTLDYAALATQYF; CDR3 DNA: TGTGCCAGCAGCTCTACGCTGGACTACGCCGCCCTAGCTACGCAGTATTTT
D gene: NA; clone size: few; V gene: TRBV12-3/TRBV12-4; J gene: TRBJ1-1; CDR3 protein: CASSLAPAGITEAFF; CDR3 DNA: TGTGCCAGCAGTTTAGCCCCTGCCGGGATCACTGAAGCTTTCTTT
D gene: NA; clone size: many; V gene: TRBV5-6; J gene: TRBJ2-7; CDR3 protein: CASSLGDPWSYEQYF; CDR3 DNA: TGTGCCAGCAGCTTGGGGGATCCATGGTCCTACGAGCAGTACTTC
D gene: NA; clone size: NA; V gene: TRBV7-9; J gene: TRBJ2-1; CDR3 protein: CASRPLAGLYNEQFF; CDR3 DNA: TGTGCCAGCAGACCCCTGGCCGGACTCTACAATGAGCAGTTCTTC
D gene: NA; clone size: few; V gene: TRBV5-4; J gene: TRBJ2-1; CDR3 protein: CASSSRGLNFF; CDR3 DNA: TGTGCCAGCAGCTCGCGGGGTTTGAATTTCTTC
D gene: NA; clone size: many; V gene: TRBV6-2/TRBV6-3; J gene: TRBJ1-1; CDR3 protein: CASSWVGQQNTEAFF; CDR3 DNA: TGTGCCAGCAGCTGGGTAGGACAGCAGAACACTGAAGCTTTCTTT
D gene: NA; clone size: few; V gene: TRBV23-1; J gene: TRBJ2-3; CDR3 protein: CASTGDQGRDTQYF; CDR3 DNA: TGCGCCAGCACAGGTGATCAGGGGAGAGATACGCAGTATTTT
D gene: NA; clone size: few; V gene: TRBV9; J gene: TRBJ2-7; CDR3 protein: CASSGRDILF; CDR3 DNA: TGTGCCAGCAGCGGCCGGGACATTCTCTTC
D gene: NA; clone size: NA; V gene: TRBV2; J gene: TRBJ1-5; CDR3 protein: CASSAGGYSDQPQHF; CDR3 DNA: TGTGCCAGCAGTGCCGGGGGGTATAGCGATCAGCCCCAGCATTTT
D gene: NA; clone size: many; V gene: TRBV12-3/TRBV12-4; J gene: TRBJ2-5; CDR3 protein: CASSWAEEFQETQYF; CDR3 DNA: TGTGCCAGCAGTTGGGCGGAGGAATTCCAAGAGACCCAGTACTTC
D gene: TRBD2; clone size: many; V gene: TRBV30; J gene: TRBJ2-7; CDR3 protein: CAWSVISGRVEQYF; CDR3 DNA: TGTGCCTGGAGTGTAATTAGCGGGAGAGTGGAGCAGTACTTC
D gene: TRBD1; clone size: NA; V gene: TRBV24-1; J gene: TRBJ1-1; CDR3 protein: CATRGQMNTEAFF; CDR3 DNA: TGTGCCACCCGGGGACAGATGAACACTGAAGCTTTCTTT
D gene: TRBD2; clone size: NA; V gene: TRBV30; J gene: TRBJ2-1; CDR3 protein: CAWSVRLAGGTVSNEQFF; CDR3 DNA: TGTGCCTGGAGTGTACGCCTAGCGGGAGGGACCGTTTCGAATGAGCAGTTCTTC
D gene: TRBD2; clone size: many; V gene: TRBV7-2; J gene: TRBJ2-1; CDR3 protein: CASILSGSLGNEQFF; CDR3 DNA: TGTGCCAGCATCCTAAGCGGGAGTTTGGGCAATGAGCAGTTCTTC
D gene: NA; clone size: NA; V gene: TRBV20-1; J gene: TRBJ2-2; CDR3 protein: CSAKAPGSTNTGELFF; CDR3 DNA: TGCAGTGCCAAAGCCCCAGGGAGTACGAACACCGGGGAGCTGTTTTTT
D gene: NA; clone size: few; V gene: TRBV12-3/TRBV12-4; J gene: TRBJ1-5; CDR3 protein: CASSLRASNNQPQHF; CDR3 DNA: TGTGCCAGCAGTTTAAGGGCGAGCAACAATCAGCCCCAGCATTTT
D gene: NA; clone size: few; V gene: TRBV12-3/TRBV12-4; J gene: TRBJ2-2; CDR3 protein: CASSFRQRAGELFF; CDR3 DNA: TGTGCCAGCAGTTTTCGACAGCGAGCCGGGGAGCTGTTTTTT
D gene: TRBD2; clone size: NA; V gene: TRBV28; J gene: TRBJ2-3; CDR3 protein: CASNLIRGGGTDTQYF; CDR3 DNA: TGTGCCAGCAACCTCATTCGGGGGGGCGGCACAGATACGCAGTATTTT
D gene: NA; clone size: NA; V gene: TRBV30; J gene: TRBJ1-6; CDR3 protein: CAWSEGSQGPPLHF; CDR3 DNA: TGTGCCTGGAGCGAAGGGTCCCAAGGCCCACCCCTCCACTTT
D gene: NA; clone size: NA; V gene: TRBV6-2/TRBV6-3; J gene: TRBJ1-5; CDR3 protein: CASRSIFMGARGNQPQHF; CDR3 DNA: TGTGCCAGCAGAAGTATATTTATGGGGGCTAGAGGCAATCAGCCCCAGCATTTT
D gene: NA; clone size: NA; V gene: TRBV27; J gene: TRBJ2-5; CDR3 protein: CASSLFGGEETQYF; CDR3 DNA: TGTGCCAGCAGTTTATTTGGGGGAGAAGAGACCCAGTACTTC
D gene: TRBD1; clone size: many; V gene: TRBV29-1; J gene: TRBJ1-1; CDR3 protein: CSVEAGKGAGTEAFF; CDR3 DNA: TGCAGCGTTGAAGCGGGTAAGGGGGCTGGCACTGAAGCTTTCTTT
D gene: TRBD2; clone size: NA; V gene: TRBV6-6; J gene: TRBJ2-3; CDR3 protein: CASSYRLGGATDTQYF; CDR3 DNA: TGTGCCAGCAGTTACAGGCTCGGGGGGGCTACAGATACGCAGTATTTT
D gene: TRBD1; clone size: few; V gene: TRBV6-1; J gene: TRBJ2-1; CDR3 protein: CASSVLMPGQGADEQFF; CDR3 DNA: TGTGCCAGCAGTGTTCTGATGCCGGGACAGGGGGCGGATGAGCAGTTCTTC
D gene: NA; clone size: few; V gene: TRBV28; J gene: TRBJ1-1; CDR3 protein: CASSPLSGTEAFF; CDR3 DNA: TGTGCCAGCAGCCCCCTGTCGGGGACTGAAGCTTTCTTT
D gene: NA; clone size: many; V gene: TRBV9; J gene: TRBJ1-5; CDR3 protein: CASSARGDFNQPQHF; CDR3 DNA: TGTGCCAGCAGTGCAAGAGGGGATTTCAATCAGCCCCAGCATTTT
D gene: TRBD2; clone size: NA; V gene: TRBV6-2/TRBV6-3; J gene: TRBJ2-5; CDR3 protein: CASSYAGGSQETQYF; CDR3 DNA: TGTGCCAGCAGTTACGCGGGAGGAAGCCAAGAGACCCAGTACTTC
D gene: NA; clone size: NA; V gene: TRBV3-1; J gene: TRBJ2-3; CDR3 protein: CASSQNPKLTYTQYF; CDR3 DNA: TGTGCCAGCAGCCAAAACCCCAAACTCACATATACGCAGTATTTT
D gene: NA; clone size: NA; V gene: TRBV20-1; J gene: TRBJ2-7; CDR3 protein: CSARDSAYEQYF; CDR3 DNA: TGCAGTGCTAGAGATTCCGCCTACGAGCAGTACTTC
D gene: TRBD1; clone size: few; V gene: TRBV7-6; J gene: TRBJ2-5; CDR3 protein: CASSWGQTETQYF; CDR3 DNA: TGTGCCAGCAGCTGGGGACAGACGGAGACCCAGTACTTC
D gene: TRBD2; clone size: few; V gene: TRBV9; J gene: TRBJ2-3; CDR3 protein: CASSSPGLADSSTDTQYF; CDR3 DNA: TGTGCCAGCAGCTCCCCGGGACTAGCGGATTCTAGCACAGATACGCAGTATTTT
D gene: TRBD1; clone size: many; V gene: TRBV29-1; J gene: TRBJ2-7; CDR3 protein: CSVGQGIRTPYEQYF; CDR3 DNA: TGCAGCGTGGGACAGGGAATACGGACACCCTACGAGCAGTACTTC
D gene: NA; clone size: once; V gene: TRBV27; J gene: TRBJ2-3; CDR3 protein: CASSLEGRGPDTPYF; CDR3 DNA: TGTGCCAGCAGTTTAGAGGGAAGAGGGCCAGATACGCCGTATTTT
D gene: NA; clone size: few; V gene: TRBV3-1; J gene: TRBJ1-1; CDR3 protein: CASSHGQIEAFF; CDR3 DNA: TGTGCCAGCAGCCATGGACAGATTGAAGCTTTCTTT
D gene: NA; clone size: many; V gene: TRBV4-1; J gene: TRBJ2-7; CDR3 protein: CASSQDGTLAYEQYF; CDR3 DNA: TGCGCCAGCAGCCAAGATGGGACACTAGCCTACGAGCAGTACTTC
D gene: NA; clone size: once; V gene: TRBV9; J gene: TRBJ2-1; CDR3 protein: CASSPEALYNEQFF; CDR3 DNA: TGTGCCAGCAGCCCGGAGGCCCTCTACAATGAGCAGTTCTTC
D gene: NA; clone size: few; V gene: TRBV4-3; J gene: TRBJ2-7; CDR3 protein: CASSQDFSGTTYEQYF; CDR3 DNA: TGCGCCAGCAGCCAAGATTTCTCCGGGACAACCTACGAGCAGTACTTC